This T cell receptor beta chain was retrieved from a study of blood T cell repertoires in COVID-19. Sequenced by immunoSEQ multiplex PCR; TCRdb stores in-frame clones only, minus some. The sample records some 240,000 clones, 80% to 85% being singletons. The specimen was peripheral blood. This sequence was found in a woman aged 60-75 years with active or convalescent COVID-19.

DNA for the CDR3: TGTGCCAGCAGTTACTCGAGTTTTCCGCAAGAGACCCAGTACTTC. This sequence encodes CASSYSSFPQETQYF. The V gene is TRBV6-2 or TRBV6-3, the J gene TRBJ2-5, with no clear D. The CDR3 loop spans 15 amino acids. The germline V and J ends were trimmed by 0 bases and 2 bases, with 10 bases remaining between them. CDR1 is MNHEY, CDR2 SVGEGT, per germline.